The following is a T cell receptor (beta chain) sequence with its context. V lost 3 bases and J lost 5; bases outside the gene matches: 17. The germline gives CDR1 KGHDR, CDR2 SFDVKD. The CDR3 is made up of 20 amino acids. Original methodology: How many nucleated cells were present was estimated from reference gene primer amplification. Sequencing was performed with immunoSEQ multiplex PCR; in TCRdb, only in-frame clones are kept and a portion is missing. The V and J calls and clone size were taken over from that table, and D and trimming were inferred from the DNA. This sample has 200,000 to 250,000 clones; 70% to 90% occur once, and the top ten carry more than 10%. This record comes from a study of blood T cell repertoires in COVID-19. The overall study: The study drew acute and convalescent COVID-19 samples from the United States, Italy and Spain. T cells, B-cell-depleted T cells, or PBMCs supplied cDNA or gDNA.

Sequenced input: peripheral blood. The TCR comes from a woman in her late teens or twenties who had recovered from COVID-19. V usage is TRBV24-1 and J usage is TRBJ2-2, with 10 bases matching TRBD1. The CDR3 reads CATSDGGAKFGTGETGELFF. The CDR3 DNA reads TGTGCCACCAGTGATGGGGGGGCAAAATTTGGGACAGGGGAGACCGGGGAGCTGTTTTTT.